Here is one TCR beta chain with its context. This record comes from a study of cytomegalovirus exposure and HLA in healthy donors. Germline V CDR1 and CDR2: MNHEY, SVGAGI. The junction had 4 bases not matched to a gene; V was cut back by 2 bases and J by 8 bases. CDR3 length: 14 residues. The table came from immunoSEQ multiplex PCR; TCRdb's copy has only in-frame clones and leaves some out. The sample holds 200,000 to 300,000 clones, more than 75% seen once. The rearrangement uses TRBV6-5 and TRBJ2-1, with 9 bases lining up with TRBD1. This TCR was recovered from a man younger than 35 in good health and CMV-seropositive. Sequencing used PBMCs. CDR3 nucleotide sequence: TGTGCCAGCAGTTACCGGGACAGGGAACATGAGCAGTTCTTC. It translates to CASSYRDREHEQFF.